This paragraph covers one T cell receptor (beta chain) sequence. Its specificity is not known. The data derive from a study of regulatory T cells in long-lasting Graves disease. Study-level points and caveats: There was favoring of TRBV28, TRBJ1-2 and TRBJ2-5 in persistent disease.

Time point described: newly diagnosed GD, antithyroid drugs for less than 3 months. PBMCs were the source of the RNA used for TCR sequencing. CDR3 size: 16 residues. V lost 2 bases, J lost 9 bases, and 10 bases stayed unmatched. Germline V CDR1 and CDR2: MDHEN, SYDVKM. CDR3 regions were amplified by Arm-PCR using iRepertoire HTBI primers to build TCR beta libraries. A single record per CDR3 protein comes from TCRdb applying MiXCR to the multiplex PCR reads. The data hold about 470,000 distinct CDR3 sequences, with around 16% observed a single time. This sample also appeared in a second study, on T cells in Graves' hyperthyroidism and ophthalmopathy. That work states: The authors deemed Graves' hyperthyroidism stable absent ophthalmopathy progression within 18 months. Uncontrolled infection, other autoimmune disease, pregnancy and lactation each barred patients from inclusion.

The clonotype was recovered from a man between 40 and 49 years old with Graves disease. The sequencing used peripheral blood mononuclear cells (PBMCs), collected at new diagnosis, from a patient treated with antithyroid drugs. The chain has TRBV28 and TRBJ2-1; 10 nucleotides agree with TRBD2. CDR3 DNA sequence: TGTGCCAGCAGTTTAGAACCAGCGGGAGGGCCGAGTGAGCAGTTCTTC. Translating gives CASSLEPAGGPSEQFF.